Listed below are T cell receptor beta chains from one sample, sequenced in a study of blood T cell repertoires in COVID-19. Profiling relied on immunoSEQ multiplex PCR, and the TCRdb table lists in-frame clones only, not all of them. The sample yields about 220,000 clones, more than 75% seen once. The sample consisted of peripheral blood. The receptors here all came from a man in his fifties or sixties who had recovered from COVID-19. CDR3s include the opening cysteine and the closing phenylalanine or tryptophan. D genes are given only for firm matches. Not every row has a clone size; where given, it reads once, few, many or a size class.

TRBJ1-5	TRBV15	.	14	TRBD1	TGTGCCACCAGCCTGACAGGGGCAGGACAGCCCCAGCATTTT	CATSLTGAGQPQHF
TRBJ1-5	TRBV18	.	15	.	TGTGCCAGCTCACCCTCCGGGGGAAGCAATCAGCCCCAGCATTTT	CASSPSGGSNQPQHF
TRBJ1-5	TRBV28	.	19	.	TGTGCCAGCAGTTTTGGGCCCATACAGGGAGAACGCCGAAATCAGCCCCAGCATTTT	CASSFGPIQGERRNQPQHF
TRBJ2-7	TRBV20-1	.	14	TRBD1	TGCAGTGCTAGTTGGCAGGGGGCACGCTACGAGCAGTACTTC	CSASWQGARYEQYF
TRBJ2-6	TRBV6-5	few	15	.	TGTGCCAGCAGATTTGGGGGGTCTGGGGCCAACGTCCTGACTTTC	CASRFGGSGANVLTF
TRBJ2-7	TRBV5-1	.	15	TRBD1	TGCGCCAGCAGCTTGGACGGGACAGGGGGGAGCGAGCAGTACTTC	CASSLDGTGGSEQYF
TRBJ1-6	TRBV9	.	13	.	TGTGCCAGCAGCGTCGGACAGCATTCACCCCTCCACTTT	CASSVGQHSPLHF
TRBJ2-7	TRBV24-1	.	13	.	TGTGCCACCAGTGAAGCCGGGGTCTACGAGCAGTACTTC	CATSEAGVYEQYF
TRBJ2-1	TRBV6-1	.	16	.	TGTGCCAGCAGTGATCGACAGGGAGGCTCCTACAATGAGCAGTTCTTC	CASSDRQGGSYNEQFF
TRBJ2-1	TRBV11-2	.	14	.	TGTGCCAGCAGCTTAGGGGAGTCCTACAATGAGCAGTTCTTC	CASSLGESYNEQFF
TRBJ2-3	TRBV28	.	15	TRBD1	TGTGCCAGCAGTTCAACTCAGACAGGGACAGATACGCAGTATTTT	CASSSTQTGTDTQYF
TRBJ1-5	TRBV4-1	.	15	.	TGCGCCAGCAGCCAAGATCGCTGGGCAGATCAGCCCCAGCATTTT	CASSQDRWADQPQHF
TRBJ1-3	TRBV7-2	.	15	.	TGTGCCAGCAGCCCTGGACACCCAAGGGGTAACACCATATATTTT	CASSPGHPRGNTIYF
TRBJ1-1	TRBV4-1	.	15	TRBD1	TGCGCCAGCAGCCAAGAGGGACAGGGGGGCACTGAAGCTTTCTTT	CASSQEGQGGTEAFF
TRBJ2-7	TRBV4-2	.	14	.	TGTGCCAGCAGCCAAGGGGGCCGAACCTACGAGCAGTACTTC	CASSQGGRTYEQYF
TRBJ1-3	TRBV6-1	.	16	TRBD1	TGTGCCAGCAGTGAAGAGGGACAGGCGGGTGGAAACACCATATATTTT	CASSEEGQAGGNTIYF
TRBJ2-1	TRBV30	.	13	.	TGTGCCTGGCGATATTCGGGGGTGGGTGAGCAGTTCTTC	CAWRYSGVGEQFF
TRBJ1-2	TRBV28	.	14	.	TGTGCCAGCAGTTCCCTACACAGTAACTATGGCTACACCTTC	CASSSLHSNYGYTF
TRBJ2-1	TRBV3-1/TRBV3-2	.	15	TRBD2	TGTGCCAGCAGAAGCGGGGGCGGGAGGAGCCTTGAGCAGTTCTTC	CASRSGGGRSLEQFF
TRBJ2-2	TRBV21-1	once	17	.	TGTGCCAGCAGCAGAAGGGACAGCGGAGTCAACACCGGGGAGCTGTTTTTT	CASSRRDSGVNTGELFF
TRBJ2-3	TRBV7-9	.	15	.	TGTGCCAGCAGCTTAGGAATCCCCTCCAGGAATACGCAGTATTTT	CASSLGIPSRNTQYF
TRBJ1-1	TRBV4-2	.	15	TRBD1	TGTGCCAGCAGCCAGCCCGGGACAGGGGAGGAGCGGGCTTTCTTT	CASSQPGTGEERAFF
TRBJ1-1	TRBV6-5	.	13	.	TGTGCCAGCAGTTATCAGGGTGGGTGGGGAGCTTTCTTT	CASSYQGGWGAFF
TRBJ2-7	TRBV11-2	.	15	.	TGTGCCAGCAGCTTAGATCCGGGACACACCTACGAGCAGTACTTC	CASSLDPGHTYEQYF
TRBJ2-7	TRBV18	.	16	.	TGTGCCAGCTCACCACCGGGTAGCGGAGATTTATTACAGCAGTACTTC	CASSPPGSGDLLQQYF
TRBJ2-2	TRBV6-4	.	14	.	TGTGCCAGCAGTGACCGGTGGAACACCGGGGAGCTGTTTTTT	CASSDRWNTGELFF
TRBJ2-5	TRBV9	few	18	.	TGTGCCAGCAGCGACCGGACAGAGCCTAGAACCGGACAAGAGACCCAGTACTTC	CASSDRTEPRTGQETQYF
TRBJ2-6	TRBV19	.	15	.	TGTGCCAGTAGTACGCAGGGATATGGGGCCAACGTCCTGACTTTC	CASSTQGYGANVLTF
TRBJ1-5	TRBV6-5	.	14	TRBD1	TGTGCCAGCAGTCACGACAGGGTCAATCAGCCCCAGCATTTT	CASSHDRVNQPQHF
TRBJ2-3	TRBV5-4	.	14	.	TGTGCCAGCAGCTTGGGGGCAGCCTTATACGAGCAGTATTTT	CASSLGAALYEQYF
TRBJ1-1	TRBV11-2	.	14	.	TGTGCCAGCAGCTCAGGGATAATGAACACTGAAGCTTTCTTT	CASSSGIMNTEAFF
TRBJ1-5	TRBV19	few	16	TRBD1	TGTGCCACTCTGAATCAGGGGGCGTCTGGCAATCAGCCCCAGCATTTT	CATLNQGASGNQPQHF
TRBJ2-2	TRBV27	.	15	.	TGTGCCAGCAGAGCAGGACAGCAGAACACCGGGGAGCTGTTTTTT	CASRAGQQNTGELFF
TRBJ2-3	TRBV4-1	.	17	TRBD2	TGCGCCAGCAGCTGGACTAGCGGGAGGGCCCTCACAGATACGCAGTATTTT	CASSWTSGRALTDTQYF
TRBJ2-7	TRBV19	few	19	TRBD2	TGTGCCAGTAGTATGGTTGGGGCTAGCGGGAACCCCCTCTCCTACGAGCAGTACTTC	CASSMVGASGNPLSYEQYF
TRBJ2-3	TRBV5-1	.	12	.	TGCGCCAGCAGCCTGACTACAGATACGCAGTATTTT	CASSLTTDTQYF
TRBJ1-6	TRBV19	.	16	TRBD1	TGTGCCAGTAGCATCAACCGGGACAGAAATAATTCACCCCTCCACTTT	CASSINRDRNNSPLHF
TRBJ1-5	TRBV6-5	.	13	TRBD1	TGTGCCAGCAACAGGGGATTTTCTCAGCCCCAGCATTTT	CASNRGFSQPQHF
TRBJ1-6	TRBV5-8	.	15	TRBD1	TGTGCCAGCAGGACTGGGACAGGTGTTAATTCACCCCTCCACTTT	CASRTGTGVNSPLHF
TRBJ2-2	TRBV5-1	.	13	.	TGCGCCAGCAGCAGAGGAGGAACCGGGGAGCTGTTTTTT	CASSRGGTGELFF
TRBJ2-7	TRBV28	.	15	TRBD2	TGTGCCAGCAGTTCCCATAGCGGGAGGGCCTACGAGCAGTACTTC	CASSSHSGRAYEQYF
TRBJ2-7	TRBV4-2	once	12	.	TGTGCCAGCAGCCAAGCAGGTGGCGAGCAGTACTTC	CASSQAGGEQYF
TRBJ1-2	TRBV2	.	17	.	TGTGCCAGCAGTGAAGCGAACCTTCCAAGAGCTAACTATGGCTACACCTTC	CASSEANLPRANYGYTF
TRBJ2-3	TRBV20-1	few	15	.	TGCAGTGCTAGTAGGAGAGGGCCCATGACAGATACGCAGTATTTT	CSASRRGPMTDTQYF
TRBJ2-1	TRBV19	.	16	TRBD1	TGTGCCAGTAGGAAGGACAGGGGGGTCCCTTTAGGAGAGCAGTTCTTC	CASRKDRGVPLGEQFF
TRBJ2-5	TRBV29-1	.	13	.	TGCAGCGTTGAAGTTACAGGGATAGAGACCCAGTACTTC	CSVEVTGIETQYF
TRBJ2-7	TRBV7-8	.	11	.	TGTGCCAGCAGCCCCAACTACGAGCAGTACTTC	CASSPNYEQYF
TRBJ2-3	TRBV30	.	15	TRBD2	TGTGCCTGGAGTGCACTAGCGGGCAGCACAGATACGCAGTATTTT	CAWSALAGSTDTQYF
TRBJ1-4	TRBV5-1	.	15	TRBD1	TGCGCCAGCAGAAAGGGACAGGGGTCGTATGAAAAACTGTTTTTT	CASRKGQGSYEKLFF
TRBJ1-1	TRBV19	.	16	TRBD1	TGTGCCAGTACCCCACAGGGGACAGGCAAGAACACTGAAGCTTTCTTT	CASTPQGTGKNTEAFF
TRBJ1-1	TRBV11-2	once	16	TRBD1	TGTGCCAGCAGCTTAGGGCTTTACAGGGGGGCCACTGAAGCTTTCTTT	CASSLGLYRGATEAFF
TRBJ1-1	TRBV18	.	17	TRBD1	TGTGCCAGCTCACCCCTCCCGGGACAGGGGGCGGACACTGAAGCTTTCTTT	CASSPLPGQGADTEAFF
TRBJ1-1	TRBV5-1	once	13	.	TGCGCCAGCAGCTTGGCGGAGAGAGCTGAAGCTTTCTTT	CASSLAERAEAFF
TRBJ1-1	TRBV28	.	16	TRBD1	TGTGCCAGCAGTCCTTACAGGGGATCTATGAACACTGAAGCTTTCTTT	CASSPYRGSMNTEAFF
TRBJ2-7	TRBV19	.	11	.	TGTGCCACTACCCTTCCCTACGAGCAGTACTTC	CATTLPYEQYF
TRBJ2-3	TRBV20-1	.	15	.	TGCAGTGCTAGTCGGCTAGCGCGTAAGACAGATACGCAGTATTTT	CSASRLARKTDTQYF
TRBJ1-4	TRBV6-5	.	14	.	TGTGCCAGCAGTCCAGGGGTAACTAATGAAAAACTGTTTTTT	CASSPGVTNEKLFF
TRBJ2-7	TRBV27	.	16	.	TGTGCCAGCAGTTCCGTCTCAGGGGTCCTCCCCTACGAGCAGTACTTC	CASSSVSGVLPYEQYF
TRBJ2-7	TRBV15	.	15	.	TGTGCCACCAGCCCGCCCGAAGGGGTTCCCGGCGAGCAGTACTTC	CATSPPEGVPGEQYF